This TCR beta chain stems from a study of OX40 agonist ivuxolimab in advanced cancers. CDR1 is SGHTA, CDR2 FQGTGA, per germline. Trimming removed 6 bases from V and 3 bases from J; junction bases left unmatched: 12. The CDR3 totals 17 residues. Details on this clone: Its antigen is not known.

Measured with immunoSEQ multiplex PCR; TCRdb has only the in-frame clones, and not every one. This sample has about 110,000 clones, with more than 70% found just once. Systemic immunosuppression or a history of autoimmune disease excluded patients. Study observations and caveats: Among patients with partial responses at 0.1-3.0 mg/kg, clonal expansion was among the lowest.

The sequence derives from an adult with an advanced solid tumor such as melanoma, head and neck, liver or kidney cancer. This chain links TRBV7-3 with TRBJ2-1, with 9 bases matching TRBD2. This specimen consisted of CD4+ or CD8+ T cells sorted from blood, obtained in a trial of the OX40 agonist ivuxolimab. In nucleotides, the CDR3 is TGTGCCAGCAGTGTAGACCGTGTAGCGGGAGACTACAATGAGCAGTTCTTC. Translating gives CASSVDRVAGDYNEQFF.